This T cell receptor (beta chain) was sequenced in a study of patients and donors after allogeneic stem cell transplantation. Between the trimmed V and J ends, which lost 0 bases and 0 bases, there was a span of 12 bases. The germline V gene encodes CDR1 SGHRS and CDR2 YFSETQ. This CDR3 contains 17 residues. TCRdb used MiXCR to reprocess the RT-PCR reads, holding one entry per CDR3 protein. Of 190,000 or so distinct CDR3 sequences in the sample, about 37% were seen once. This clonotype has ten or more counts. The sequencing input was blood, either unsorted or a sorted T cell fraction (not recorded which). This TCR was recovered from a human donor who was either an allogeneic HSCT recipient or a stem cell or donor lymphocyte infusion donor (not recorded which). It is not recorded whose cells these are; they may come from a transplant donor. The V gene is TRBV5-1, the J gene TRBJ2-2; possible D gene TRBD1, 5 bases. CDR3 region: CASSLGWTPANTGELFF. Written as DNA, the CDR3 is TGCGCCAGCAGCTTGGGGTGGACACCAGCGAACACCGGGGAGCTGTTTTTT.